The rows below give T cell receptor beta chains drawn from one sample of a study of OX40 agonist ivuxolimab in advanced cancers. Repertoires were generated with immunoSEQ multiplex PCR, while TCRdb's copy carries only in-frame clones and drops some. The sample comprises 60,000 to 85,000 clones, over 80% of which are singletons, and around 1.7% rests with the top ten. The sequenced sample was CD4+ or CD8+ T cells sorted from blood, obtained in a trial of the OX40 agonist ivuxolimab. These receptors all come from an adult with an advanced solid tumor such as melanoma, head and neck, liver or kidney cancer. The CDR3 runs from the conserved cysteine through the conserved F or W. Each record gives: V gene, J gene, CDR3 length, CDR3 protein.

>TRBV7-2|TRBJ2-1|18
CASSLARRPGAMLNEQFF
>TRBV19|TRBJ2-5|11
CASRLGETQYF
>TRBV30|TRBJ2-5|15
CAWRPWDRLTETQYF
>TRBV5-6|TRBJ1-2|12
CASSSSFYGYTF
>TRBV5-6|TRBJ2-7|14
CASSHTSLTYEQYF
>TRBV27|TRBJ1-2|13
CASSFVGNYGYTF
>TRBV6-5|TRBJ1-5|15
CASMLSGNDNQPQHF
>TRBV27|TRBJ1-2|15
CASSTGQGGIYGYTF
>TRBV28|TRBJ1-2|15
CASSLNIGEHYGYTF
>TRBV4-2|TRBJ1-3|14
CASSRPLGEDTIYF
>TRBV23-1|TRBJ1-3|16
CASSPNLLLGENTIYF
>TRBV10-3|TRBJ2-1|14
CAISDMTGRNEQFF
>TRBV6-6|TRBJ1-5|16
CASSYSTGAGGQPQHF
>TRBV27|TRBJ1-6|14
CASSPGLKNSPLHF
>TRBV7-2|TRBJ1-1|15
CASSLGPPGNTEAFF
>TRBV2|TRBJ2-5|15
CASMGTGTSVETQYF
>TRBV9|TRBJ2-5|16
CASSVSGGRGQETQYF
>TRBV19|TRBJ1-5|12
CASSRGEQPQHF
>TRBV28|TRBJ1-1|14
CASSYPGQGFGTFF
>TRBV19|TRBJ1-1|13
CATLRGGRTEAFF
>TRBV2|TRBJ2-7|13
CASLTGGSYEQYF
>TRBV7-3|TRBJ2-3|15
CASSLQGSGTDTQYF
>TRBV30|TRBJ1-3|20
CAWSVLNSPGQGTPRNTIYF
>TRBV7-8|TRBJ1-5|16
CASSLVRGSGNQPQHF
>TRBV18|TRBJ2-5|14
CASSPRTTQETQYF
>TRBV5-1|TRBJ2-3|17
CASSWGVAGTSTDTQYF
>TRBV20-1|TRBJ2-5|11
CSVKPASTQYF
>TRBV9|TRBJ1-1|14
CASSTLRTGDEAFF
>TRBV28|TRBJ2-7|15
CASSPLGQGAFEQYF
>TRBV7-9|TRBJ2-3|16
CASSLARQGTTDTQYF
>TRBV4-2|TRBJ2-3|20
CASRERTSGSSRVRTDTQYF
>TRBV4-2|TRBJ1-5|15
CASSQDEQGGQPQHF
>TRBV6-1|TRBJ2-5|14
CASPRTGHQETQYF
>TRBV2|TRBJ1-5|16
CASSQQQGFSNQPQHF
>TRBV6-6|TRBJ2-1|14
CASIGGGTLNEQFF
>TRBV15|TRBJ1-1|13
CATSRDKNTEAFF
>TRBV7-9|TRBJ1-4|14
CASSLDTANEKLFF
>TRBV4-3|TRBJ2-3|19
CASSQDLGELAGLDGTQYF
>TRBV30|TRBJ2-5|19
CAWSVFNWGTSGKQETQYF
>TRBV5-1|TRBJ2-5|15
CASSFATGAGETQYF
>TRBV7-2|TRBJ2-7|13
CASSLRQGAEQYF
>TRBV7-3|TRBJ1-5|13
CASSLVGGQPQHF
>TRBV6-6|TRBJ2-3|15
CASSYRQASTDTQYF
>TRBV7-9|TRBJ2-5|17
CASSIPQGSGYQETQYF
>TRBV6-5|TRBJ2-6|15
CASSYWSSGANVLTF
>TRBV9|TRBJ1-1|14
CASSVVDMNTEAFF